This T cell receptor beta chain stems from a study of cytomegalovirus exposure and HLA in healthy donors. Of note for this clone: Antigen: not known.

V dropped 1 base and J dropped 2; count of bases not matched to a gene: 6. Germline V gene sequence: CDR1 MNHNS, CDR2 SASEGT. The length of the CDR3 is 16 residues. The PCR made use of 60 Vbeta and 13 Jbeta primers. Authors' processing steps: Among the unique TCR beta chains that a later analysis counted, 75 million to 85 million in all, about 12 million were shared. Only in-frame clones appear in the TCRdb table, and some are missing; sequencing was by immunoSEQ multiplex PCR. The D gene and trimming were derived from the DNA, and the V and J assignments and clone size from that table. The sample shows approximately 210,000 clones, approximately 85% of them seen only once. Points from the study as a whole: A missense variant in DCLRE1C was later tied to TCR beta V- and J-gene trimming. A later analysis showed that HLA-associated TCR beta chains had undergone more clonal expansion than equally common others.

The chain has TRBV6-1 and TRBJ2-5; TRBD2 matches at 8 bases. This TCR was sampled from a girl aged 10 to 17 in good health and CMV-seropositive. The sample taken for sequencing was PBMCs. CDR3 nucleotide sequence: TGTGCCAGCAGTGAAGAAGGCGGGGGGTCTCAAGAGACCCAGTACTTC. Its protein is CASSEEGGGSQETQYF.